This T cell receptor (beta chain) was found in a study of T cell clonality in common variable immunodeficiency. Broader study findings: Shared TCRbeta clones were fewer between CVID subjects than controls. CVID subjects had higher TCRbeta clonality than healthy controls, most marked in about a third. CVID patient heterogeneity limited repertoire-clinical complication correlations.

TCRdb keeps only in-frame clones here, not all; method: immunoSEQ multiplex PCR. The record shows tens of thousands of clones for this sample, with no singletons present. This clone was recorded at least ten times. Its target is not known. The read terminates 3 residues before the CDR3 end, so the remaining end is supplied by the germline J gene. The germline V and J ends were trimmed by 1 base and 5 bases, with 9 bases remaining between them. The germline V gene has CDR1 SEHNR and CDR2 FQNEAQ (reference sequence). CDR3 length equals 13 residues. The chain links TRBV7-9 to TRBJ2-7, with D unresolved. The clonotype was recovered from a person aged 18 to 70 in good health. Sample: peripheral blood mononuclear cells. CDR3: CASSLVPPNEQYF. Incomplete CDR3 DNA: TGTGCCAGCAGCTTAGTTCCCCCCAACGAG.